The next 28 T cell receptor beta chains were all read from a single sample in a study of blood T cell repertoires in COVID-19. The data were produced by immunoSEQ multiplex PCR, yet TCRdb's version contains in-frame clones alone and is incomplete. Here the sample spans tens of thousands of clones, around 86% being singletons. Input material: peripheral blood. The receptors here all came from a man of 80 years or more with active or convalescent COVID-19.

V usage is TRBV19 and J usage is TRBJ1-5; D might be TRBD1 (5 bases). CDR1 LNHDA and CDR2 SQIVND come from the germline V gene (reference sequence). Trimming shortened V by 7 bases and J by 0 bases, and 16 bases separated the two germline ends. This CDR3 is built from 16 residues. The CDR3 bases are TGTGCCAGTAACCCGACAGCTATTAATAGCAATCAGCCCCAGCATTTT. Translation gives CASNPTAINSNQPQHF.

The gene calls are TRBV6-1 and TRBJ2-1, with TRBD2 matching 9 bases. Germline trimming cut 0 bases from V and 15 bases from J; bases unmatched to any gene: 9. This CDR3 contains 14 residues. The germline CDR1 and CDR2 sequences are MNHNS and SASEGT. The CDR3 DNA is TGTGCCAGCAGTGAAGCGGTTCTAGCGGGATCGTCGTTCTTC. Encoded protein: CASSEAVLAGSSFF.

The rearrangement joins TRBV5-6 to TRBJ1-1; D ambiguous. Per germline, CDR1 SGHDT and CDR2 YYEEEE. The V end lost 0 bases, the J end lost 2 bases, and 8 bases lay between the germline ends. The CDR3 is 14 amino acids. The CDR3 nucleotides are TGTGCCAGCAGCTTGGTCGTGAGCAACACTGAAGCTTTCTTT. As protein: CASSLVVSNTEAFF. The full variable domain, in which reference TRBV5-6 and TRBJ1-1 provide the parts outside the CDR3, is DAGVTQSPTHLIKTRGQQVTLRCSPKSGHDTVSWYQQALGQGPQFIFQYYEEEERQRGNFPDRFSGHQFPNYSSELNVNALLLGDSALYLCASSLVVSNTEAFFGQGTRLTVV.

The chain employs TRBV5-4 and TRBJ2-3, with D perhaps matching TRBD2 (5 bases). The ends were cut back, 3 bases at V and 3 bases at J, with 11 bases in the middle. There are 14 residues in the CDR3. The germline V gene encodes CDR1 SGHNT and CDR2 YYREEE (reference sequence). CDR3 residues: CASSSGRSTDTQYF. Written as DNA, the CDR3 is TGTGCCAGCAGCTCGGGAAGGTCGACAGATACGCAGTATTTT. The variable domain in full, with the rest retrieved from reference TRBV5-4 and TRBJ2-3, is ETGVTQSPTHLIKTRGQQVTLRCSSQSGHNTVSWYQQALGQGPQFIFQYYREEENGRGNFPPRFSGLQFPNYSSELNVNALELDDSALYLCASSSGRSTDTQYFGPGTRLTVL.

V gene TRBV10-3 combines with J gene TRBJ2-1; TRBD2 matches at 14 bases. With V trimmed by 0 bases and J by 0 bases, 4 bases remained unmatched. This CDR3 is 19 amino acids long. The germline V gene has CDR1 ENHRY and CDR2 SYGVKD. CDR3 in DNA: TGTGCCATCAGTGAGTCGGGGACTAGCGGGAGAAACTCCTACAATGAGCAGTTCTTC. Protein: CAISESGTSGRNSYNEQFF.

This rearrangement joins TRBV19 to TRBJ2-1; TRBD1 aligns across 9 bases. Germline lookup yields CDR1 LNHDA and CDR2 SQIVND (reference sequence). This CDR3 spans 15 amino acids. V shed 6 bases, J shed 6 bases, and the junction held 9 bases outside the gene matches. CDR3 amino acids: CASSTGTGRFNEQFF. The CDR3 DNA is TGTGCCAGTAGCACCGGGACAGGGAGGTTCAATGAGCAGTTCTTC.

This chain links TRBV5-4 with TRBJ1-3; 7 nucleotides match TRBD1. This CDR3 comprises 15 residues. Germline-derived CDR1 and CDR2 are SGHNT and YYREEE (reference sequence). The ends lost 0 bases at V and 3 bases at J; junction bases unmatched: 3. DNA for the CDR3: TGTGCCAGCAGCTTGGACAGGGGAGTTGGAAACACCATATATTTT. Amino acids: CASSLDRGVGNTIYF.

This chain links TRBV9 with TRBJ1-1, with TRBD1 matching 11 bases. The CDR3 extends over 13 amino acids. Trimming took 3 bases from V and 11 from J; bases not matched to a gene: 6. Germline values: CDR1 SGDLS, CDR2 YYNGEE. CDR3 in amino acids: CASSALDRGLAFF. The DNA for the CDR3 is TGTGCCAGCAGCGCCCTGGACAGGGGGCTTGCTTTCTTT.

The genes are TRBV5-1 and TRBJ2-7; perhaps TRBD2 as D (6 bases). Trimming took off 5 bases at V and 6 bases at J, with 21 bases between the two ends. Per germline, CDR1 SGHRS and CDR2 YFSETQ. This CDR3 spans 15 amino acids. The CDR3 region is CASSTDGRRDAEQYV. The CDR3 bases are TGCGCCAGCAGTACAGATGGCCGGCGGGATGCCGAGCAGTACGTC.

This rearrangement joins TRBV6-6 to TRBJ2-5, with 9 bases lining up with TRBD2. CDR3 length: 15 amino acids. Germline assignment: CDR1 MNHNY and CDR2 SVGAGI (reference sequence). Trimming took 3 bases from V and 1 from J; bases not matched to a gene: 3. CDR3 protein: CASSYVAGAQETQYF. CDR3 bases: TGTGCCAGCAGTTATGTAGCGGGAGCCCAAGAGACCCAGTACTTC.

The chain carries TRBV6-6 and TRBJ2-3; D remains unclear. The germline gives CDR1 MNHNY, CDR2 SVGAGI (reference sequence). The CDR3 length is 13 residues. V lost 2 bases and J lost 3, with 6 bases in between. As DNA, the CDR3 is TGTGCCAGCAGTTACGAGTCGACAGATACGCAGTATTTT. Its protein product is CASSYESTDTQYF.

This sequence joins TRBV29-1 and TRBJ2-1; 13 bases line up with TRBD2. The CDR3 extends over 15 amino acids. Per germline, CDR1 SQVTM and CDR2 ANQGSEA. V dropped 6 bases and J dropped 2; count of bases not matched to a gene: 4. CDR3 DNA sequence: TGCAGCGTAACCGGGACTAGCGGGACCTACAATGAGCAGTTCTTC. Its protein product is CSVTGTSGTYNEQFF.

A single count supports this clone. J is TRBJ2-7 and V is TRBV3-1 (or the pseudogene TRBV3-2), with D possibly TRBD1 on 5 matching bases. There are 13 residues in the CDR3. Trimming took 1 base from V and 3 from J, leaving 7 bases between them. CDR1 is LGHDT, CDR2 YNNKEL, per germline (reference sequence). In nucleotides, the CDR3 is TGTGCCAGCAGCCAAGGACAGAACTACGAGCAGTACGTC. It yields the protein CASSQGQNYEQYV.

V is TRBV4-1 and J is TRBJ2-5; TRBD1 matches at 7 bases. Germline CDR1 is MGHRA and CDR2 is YSYEKL. CDR3 length equals 17 residues. V lost 0 bases to trimming and J lost 2 bases; unmatched junction nucleotides: 9. CDR3 residues: CASSQDLWTGVQETQYF. CDR3 sequence (DNA): TGCGCCAGCAGCCAAGACCTTTGGACAGGCGTTCAAGAGACCCAGTACTTC.

The chain recombines TRBV5-4 with TRBJ1-2, with TRBD1 identical over 10 bases. The length of the CDR3 is 18 residues. CDR1 is SGHNT and CDR2 is YYREEE in the germline V gene (reference sequence). Losses at the gene ends were 4 bases for V and 0 bases for J; bases not matched to a gene: 12. CDR3 amino acids: CASSPGQGQGIANYGYTF. The CDR3 nucleotides are TGTGCCAGCAGCCCTGGCCAGGGACAGGGGATAGCTAACTATGGCTACACCTTC.

The chain is built from TRBV6-5 and TRBJ1-3, with no clear D. The CDR3 length is 16 residues. The V gene lost 0 bases and the J gene lost 4 bases, with 13 bases spanning the gap. Germline V lookup: CDR1 MNHEY, CDR2 SVGAGI. In DNA form, the CDR3 reads TGTGCCAGCAGTTACTCGAGCCGTGGTCCCGGAAACACCATATATTTT. Its translation: CASSYSSRGPGNTIYF.

V gene TRBV5-6 combines with J gene TRBJ1-6, with 7 bases identical to TRBD1. V lost 4 bases to trimming and J lost 7 bases; unmatched junction nucleotides: 5. Germline CDR1 reads SGHDT; CDR2 reads YYEEEE. The CDR3 length is 14 residues. The CDR3 region has the DNA TGTGCCAGCAGCCGGGACAGAGGGAATTCACCCCTCCACTTT. This encodes CASSRDRGNSPLHF.

The rearrangement uses TRBV5-4 and TRBJ2-7, with TRBD1 identical over 7 bases. The trim removed 0 bases at V and 3 bases at J, leaving 6 bases unmatched. The germline V gene has CDR1 SGHNT and CDR2 YYREEE (reference sequence). The CDR3 sequence is 15 residues long. Written as DNA, the CDR3 is TGTGCCAGCAGCTTGGGTCAGACAGGGAGCTACGAGCAGTACGTC. Its translation: CASSLGQTGSYEQYV.

This clone was observed a single time. The rearrangement uses TRBV7-2 and TRBJ2-3, with D possibly matching TRBD2 (6 bases). The CDR3 has 14 residues. Germline CDR1 SGHTA, CDR2 FQGNSA. V lost 1 base, J lost 4 bases, and 9 bases lay in between. The CDR3 spells CASSLVGGADTQYF. The CDR3 DNA sequence: TGTGCCAGCAGCTTAGTGGGGGGAGCAGATACGCAGTATTTT.

The rearrangement links TRBV9 to TRBJ2-3; 8 nucleotides agree with TRBD2. J was trimmed by 1 base and V by 2 bases; bases with no gene match: 3. The germline gives CDR1 SGDLS, CDR2 YYNGEE. This CDR3 has 15 amino acids. Here the CDR3 reads CASSVRGDGTDTQYF. The CDR3 region has the DNA TGTGCCAGCAGCGTGCGGGGGGACGGCACAGATACGCAGTATTTT.

The chain combines TRBV10-3 with TRBJ1-5; D gene unclear. Trimming cost V 4 bases and J 0 bases, with 10 bases left between them. The CDR3 has 15 amino acids. From germline, CDR1 is ENHRY and CDR2 SYGVKD. DNA for the CDR3: TGTGCCATCAGTGCCCGAGGAGATAGCAATCAGCCCCAGCATTTT. Encoded protein: CAISARGDSNQPQHF.

The J gene is TRBJ2-4, the V gene TRBV11-2; TRBD2 might be the D (5 bases). Germline assignment: CDR1 SGHAT and CDR2 FQNNGV. Trimming took 5 bases from V and 6 from J, leaving 20 bases between them. This CDR3 contains 16 residues. The CDR3 sequence is CASSPTRLGRGNIQYF. CDR3 DNA sequence: TGTGCCAGCAGCCCCACCCGATTAGGACGGGGAAACATTCAGTACTTC.

This chain links TRBV2 with TRBJ2-7; TRBD2 is a possible D gene (6 bases). Germline values: CDR1 SNHLY, CDR2 FYNNEI. The CDR3 spans 16 residues. V was pared by 0 bases and J by 0 bases, with 12 bases between. This CDR3 is CASSEAWLARSYEQYV. The CDR3, as DNA: TGTGCCAGCAGTGAAGCGTGGCTAGCGCGCTCCTACGAGCAGTACGTC.

This rearrangement joins TRBV5-4 to TRBJ2-1; 9 positions match TRBD2. J lost 9 bases, V lost 0 bases, and 10 bases had no gene match. The CDR3 length is 16 residues. Per the germline V gene, CDR1 is SGHNT and CDR2 is YYREEE (reference sequence). The CDR3 region is CASSLDLAGYSGEQFF. CDR3 DNA sequence: TGTGCCAGCAGCTTGGACCTAGCGGGATATTCTGGTGAGCAGTTCTTC.

The CDR3 DNA reads TGTGCCAGCTCATCCGTCTCCCCGGAGAGTTCACCCCTCCACTTT. Its translation is CASSSVSPESSPLHF. V usage is TRBV18 and J usage is TRBJ1-6, with unresolved D. Trimming pared 5 bases from V and 9 bases from J, leaving 17 bases between. Germline values: CDR1 KGHSH, CDR2 LQKENI. The CDR3 consists of 15 residues.

The J gene is TRBJ2-7, the V gene TRBV5-1; D is ambiguous. The germline V and J ends were trimmed by 0 bases and 0 bases, with 10 bases remaining between them. The length of the CDR3 is 15 residues. Germline V gene sequence: CDR1 SGHRS, CDR2 YFSETQ. CDR3 nucleotide sequence: TGCGCCAGCAGCTTGGGCGGTCGGGTCTCCTACGAGCAGTACGTC. It is translated as CASSLGGRVSYEQYV.

This clone was seen more than once but under ten times. The chain uses TRBV5-1 and TRBJ1-3; TRBD1 aligns across 10 bases. The CDR3 length is 18 residues. The V gene end was trimmed by 4 bases and the J gene end by 2 bases; junction bases not matched to a gene: 12. The germline gives CDR1 SGHRS, CDR2 YFSETQ. The CDR3 DNA is TGCGCCAGCAGCCCGATACCTCCCGGACAGGGGGCTGGAAACACCATATATTTT. Encoded protein: CASSPIPPGQGAGNTIYF.

The chain links TRBV5-1 to TRBJ2-3; TRBD2 matches at 8 bases. The J segment lost 4 bases and the V segment lost 3 bases, leaving 1 base of the junction unmatched. The CDR3 length is 13 residues. In germline, CDR1 is SGHRS, CDR2 YFSETQ. The CDR3 region has the DNA TGCGCCAGCAGCTCCGGGGGGGCAGATACGCAGTATTTT. Protein sequence: CASSSGGADTQYF.